This T cell receptor (beta chain) emerged from a study of OX40 agonist ivuxolimab in advanced cancers. Sequenced by immunoSEQ multiplex PCR; TCRdb stores in-frame clones only, minus some. This sample carries some 74,000 clones, around nine tenths of them seen once, and the ten largest clones take about 1%. The CDR3 runs 14 residues. Germline CDR1 LNHDA, CDR2 SQIVND (reference sequence). Trimming took 7 bases from V and 0 from J, leaving 10 bases between them. The clonotype comes from an adult with an advanced solid tumor such as melanoma, head and neck, liver or kidney cancer. The sample here was CD4+ or CD8+ T cells sorted from blood, taken in a trial of the OX40 agonist ivuxolimab. The chain links TRBV19 to TRBJ1-3; D gene ambiguous. The CDR3 region has the DNA TGTGCCAGTACCGGCACCTACTCTGGAAACACCATATATTTT. Protein sequence: CASTGTYSGNTIYF.